This passage covers 6 T cell receptor beta chains from one sample sequenced in a study of T cell responses to AZD1222 COVID-19 vaccine. Clones were read by immunoSEQ multiplex PCR, and TCRdb kept only the in-frame ones, dropping some. The sample comprises 90,000 to 110,000 clones, around 90% of which are singletons, and 7% to 10% rests with the top ten. The specimen was peripheral blood, collected on day 0 of AZD1222 vaccination. The receptors here all came from an adult in good health.

The CDR3 sequence is CASSLGGANGYTF. In DNA, the CDR3 is TGTGCCAGCAGTCTGGGGGGGGCGAATGGCTACACCTTC. The V call is TRBV3-1 (or the pseudogene TRBV3-2), the J call TRBJ1-2, with D perhaps matching TRBD1 (6 bases). The CDR3 has 13 amino acids. Germline V gene lookup returns CDR1 LGHDT and CDR2 YNNKEL (reference sequence). V lost 6 bases and J 6 bases, leaving 14 bases between the germline ends.

The table lists this clone with a count of one. The rearrangement joins TRBV11-3 to TRBJ1-2; D gene unclear. Germline V gene data show CDR1 as SGHNT and CDR2 as YENEEA. The CDR3 is 13 amino acids. V lost 1 base and J 6 bases, leaving 9 bases between the germline ends. CDR3 amino acids: CASSLVGGNGYTF. The CDR3, as DNA: TGTGCCAGCAGCTTAGTGGGCGGCAATGGCTACACCTTC.

The chain uses TRBV7-3 and TRBJ2-1; TRBD1 matches 7 bases. The CDR3 extends over 16 amino acids. The J segment lost 9 bases and the V segment lost 5 bases, leaving 16 bases of the junction unmatched. In germline, CDR1 is SGHTA, CDR2 FQGTGA. The CDR3 DNA reads as TGTGCCAGCAGCCCTAGGACAGGTACACTAGTAAGTGAGCAGTTCTTC. Translated, it gives CASSPRTGTLVSEQFF.

This clone was seen a single time. The V call is TRBV4-1, the J call TRBJ2-1; TRBD2 agrees at 9 bases. The CDR3 covers 16 residues. V lost 3 bases to trimming and J lost 0 bases; unmatched junction nucleotides: 3. Germline lookup yields CDR1 MGHRA and CDR2 YSYEKL. As DNA, the CDR3 is TGCGCCAGCAGCCAGACTAGCGGAAGCTCCTACAATGAGCAGTTCTTC. This codes for CASSQTSGSSYNEQFF.

This clone appeared a single time. The chain couples TRBV6-4 to TRBJ2-1; D remains ambiguous. Germline-derived CDR1 and CDR2 are MRHNA and SNTAGT. Trimming removed 2 bases from V and 3 bases from J, with 5 bases in between. The length of the CDR3 is 13 residues. CDR3 protein: CASSDNSYNEQFF. For the CDR3, the DNA is TGTGCCAGCAGTGACAACAGCTACAATGAGCAGTTCTTC.

This chain joins TRBV12-3 or TRBV12-4 and TRBJ2-2; unclear D gene. CDR3 length: 11 residues. Trimming took off 7 bases at V and 5 bases at J, with 5 bases between the two ends. The CDR3 region has the DNA TGTGCCAGCACGGAGACCGGGGAGCTGTTTTTT. This sequence encodes CASTETGELFF.